A selection of T cell receptor beta chains follows, all from one sample in a study of cytomegalovirus exposure and HLA in healthy donors. Libraries were prepared by immunoSEQ multiplex PCR; TCRdb keeps only in-frame clonotypes and omits some of them. The sample records tens of thousands of clones, around 83% being singletons. Sequencing was performed on PBMCs. All receptors come from a woman between 18 and 29 years old in good health and CMV-seronegative. Both conserved end residues are part of each CDR3. D genes are given only for firm matches. Size is omitted from some rows. Given values are once, few, many or a class for expanded clones.

TRBJ1-2 TRBV7-7 few - TGTGCCAGCAGCTTTACAGGGAGAGGCGGCTACACCTTC CASSFTGRGGYTF
TRBJ2-2 TRBV25-1 - TRBD1 TGTGCCAGCAGATCCACAGGGGGAGCAACCGGGGAGCTGTTTTTT CASRSTGGATGELFF
TRBJ1-5 TRBV10-3 few - TGTGCCATCAGTGACACAGGCATGGATCAGCCCCAGCATTTT CAISDTGMDQPQHF
TRBJ2-7 TRBV4-3 - TRBD2 TGCGCCAGCAGCCAAGGAATAGCGGGGGATTACGAGCAGTACTTC CASSQGIAGDYEQYF
TRBJ2-3 TRBV5-4 - TRBD2 TGTGCCAGCAGCCCAGGGACTAGCAGCGGAGATACGCAGTATTTT CASSPGTSSGDTQYF
TRBJ2-7 TRBV25-1 - - TGTGCCAGCAGTGCGGAGGAGTCCTACGAGCAGTACTTC CASSAEESYEQYF
TRBJ1-2 TRBV7-9 few - TGTGCCAGCAGCTTATCAGACCTTAGCTACCCCTTC CASSLSDLSYPF
TRBJ1-5 TRBV6-1 - - TGTGCCAGCAGTGAAATAGGGGGTTCCTATAGCAATCAGCCCCAGCATTTT CASSEIGGSYSNQPQHF
TRBJ2-2 TRBV7-3 - - TGTGCCAGCAGCCGGACACAATCAAGTGGGGAGCTGTTTTTT CASSRTQSSGELFF
TRBJ2-1 TRBV25-1 - - TGTGCCAGCAGTGGATCCTCCGGGAGACTAACCGACAATGAGCAGTTCTTC CASSGSSGRLTDNEQFF
TRBJ1-6 TRBV7-2 - - TGTGCCAGCAGCTTCCGGTGGGGCGCCGATAATTCACCCCTCAACTTT CASSFRWGADNSPLNF
TRBJ1-4 TRBV6-6 - TRBD1 TGTGCCAGCAGTTACTCCGGGACAGGGGATGAAAAACTGTTTTTT CASSYSGTGDEKLFF
TRBJ1-4 TRBV7-7 - - TGTGCCAGCAGCTTAAATGAACAGATGGGAAAACTGTTTTTT CASSLNEQMGKLFF
TRBJ1-1 TRBV19 - - TGTGCCAGTAGTTCTTCCCGCGGGGGGGCCAACACTGAAGCTTTCTTT CASSSSRGGANTEAFF
TRBJ2-5 TRBV9 - - TGTGCCAGCAGCCCAGCGGAGGAGGGAAGGGAGACCCAGTACTTC CASSPAEEGRETQYF
TRBJ2-5 TRBV5-4 - TRBD2 TGTGCCAGCAGCTTGCTAGCGGAAGAGACCCAGTACTTC CASSLLAEETQYF
TRBJ1-1 TRBV13 - - TGTGCCAGCAGCTTCCAAACTGAAGCTTTCTTT CASSFQTEAFF
TRBJ1-2 TRBV6-4 - TRBD1 TGTGCCAGCAGTGGGACAGGGTTCGGGGGCTACACCTTC CASSGTGFGGYTF
TRBJ2-1 TRBV27 few TRBD2 TGTGCCAGCAGTTCCCGACCTGCCCATAGCGGGAGTTACCACAATGAGCAGTTCTTC CASSSRPAHSGSYHNEQFF
TRBJ2-2 TRBV7-3 few TRBD2 TGTGCCAGCAGCTCCTCAGGCGGGGGAACCGGGGAGCTGTTTTTT CASSSSGGGTGELFF
TRBJ1-5 TRBV7-9 - - TGTGCCAGCAGCTTAGCGACAAGAAATAGCAATCAGCCCCAGCATTTT CASSLATRNSNQPQHF
TRBJ1-1 TRBV7-2 - - TGTGCCAGCAGTTCCCCTTTCAGCGGGGGCACTGAAGCTTTCTTT CASSSPFSGGTEAFF
TRBJ2-2 TRBV28 - TRBD1 TGTGCCAGCAGTTCAGCGGACAGGGGGATCGGGGAGCTGTTTTTT CASSSADRGIGELFF
TRBJ2-7 TRBV4-2 - - TGTGCCAGCAGCCAAGATCGCTCGGGAGCCGCGTACGAGCAGTACTTC CASSQDRSGAAYEQYF
TRBJ1-1 TRBV5-4 - TRBD1 TGTGCCAGCAGCTTTCGTACAGGGGGAAGGACTGAAGCTTTCTTT CASSFRTGGRTEAFF